The rows below give T cell receptor beta chains drawn from one sample of a study of glioma-infiltrating T cells after dendritic cell vaccination. Sequenced by immunoSEQ multiplex PCR; TCRdb stores in-frame clones only, minus some. The sample carries just over 95,000 clones, around 80% recorded once. This specimen consisted of blood, obtained before dendritic cell vaccination. The origin of the receptors is a human donor with glioblastoma. Both conserved end residues are part of each CDR3. A D gene is named only where the DNA matches it firmly. Expanded clones get a size class; other rows say once, few or many, or leave the size out.

CASSQRTGWGSYNEQFF | TGCGCCAGCAGCCAACGGACAGGGTGGGGGAGCTACAATGAGCAGTTCTTC | TRBV4-1 | TRBD1 | TRBJ2-1 | -
CASSQSGGTGNTIYF | TGTGCCAGCAGCCAATCGGGAGGGACCGGAAACACCATATATTTT | TRBV16 | - | TRBJ1-3 | -
CASSLEVGSRWNEQFF | TGTGCCAGCAGCTTGGAAGTGGGTAGCCGATGGAATGAGCAGTTCTTC | TRBV5-6 | - | TRBJ2-1 | -
CASSSPDNLNTEAFF | TGTGCCAGCAGCAGTCCGGACAATTTGAACACTGAAGCTTTCTTT | TRBV4-2 | - | TRBJ1-1 | -
CASSRSGDAANEAFF | TGTGCCAGCAGTCGATCAGGGGACGCAGCAAATGAAGCTTTCTTT | TRBV28 | - | TRBJ1-1 | -
CASSARPGANVLTF | TGTGCCAGCAGCGCCAGGCCCGGGGCCAACGTCCTGACTTTC | TRBV6-1 | - | TRBJ2-6 | -
CASSLGGSGTDTQYF | TGCGCCAGCAGCCTAGGTGGTAGCGGGACAGATACGCAGTATTTT | TRBV5-1 | TRBD2 | TRBJ2-3 | -
CASSAHRGGTEAFF | TGTGCCAGCAGCGCCCACAGGGGCGGAACTGAAGCTTTCTTT | TRBV7-3 | TRBD1 | TRBJ1-1 | -
CASSLGTSSYNEQFF | TGTGCCAGCAGCCTCGGGACTAGCAGTTACAATGAGCAGTTCTTC | TRBV5-4 | TRBD2 | TRBJ2-1 | -
CASSPLSYEQYF | TGTGCCAGCAGCCCCCTGTCTTACGAGCAGTACTTC | TRBV7-8 | - | TRBJ2-7 | -
CASSTYSGRALGHEQFF | TGTGCCAGCAGCACGTACAGCGGGAGGGCCCTCGGGCATGAGCAGTTCTTC | TRBV5-4 | TRBD2 | TRBJ2-1 | -
CASSPQSFYGYTF | TGTGCCAGCAGTCCACAGTCGTTTTATGGCTACACCTTC | TRBV6-5 | - | TRBJ1-2 | -
CATSRQVLNTGELFF | TGTGCCACCAGCAGACAGGTTTTGAACACCGGGGAGCTGTTTTTT | TRBV15 | - | TRBJ2-2 | once
CASSMSGLPGDLGNTIYF | TGTGCCAGTAGTATGTCAGGGCTGCCGGGAGACCTTGGAAACACCATATATTTT | TRBV19 | - | TRBJ1-3 | -
CSVLAEGQETQYF | TGCAGCGTTCTAGCGGAAGGGCAAGAGACCCAGTACTTC | TRBV29-1 | TRBD2 | TRBJ2-5 | -
CAIGRDNTDTQYF | TGTGCCATCGGGCGGGATAACACAGATACGCAGTATTTT | TRBV10-3 | - | TRBJ2-3 | -
CASSYSRGQPQHF | TGTGCCAGCAGTTACTCGCGGGGACAGCCCCAGCATTTT | TRBV6-5 | - | TRBJ1-5 | -
CASSVRTGVYYGYTF | TGTGCCAGCAGTGTAAGGACAGGGGTCTACTATGGCTACACCTTC | TRBV6-1 | TRBD1 | TRBJ1-2 | -
CASSDRGLVVPEQFF | TGTGCCAGCAGTGATAGAGGACTAGTAGTCCCTGAGCAGTTCTTC | TRBV2 | TRBD2 | TRBJ2-1 | -
CASSLGTMNTEAFF | TGCGCCAGCAGCTTGGGAACTATGAACACTGAAGCTTTCTTT | TRBV5-1 | - | TRBJ1-1 | -
CAWGWTSGGELFF | TGTGCCTGGGGATGGACTAGCGGGGGGGAGCTGTTTTTT | TRBV30 | TRBD2 | TRBJ2-2 | -
CASSYSTTSTGELFF | TGTGCCAGCAGTTACTCGACAACTAGCACCGGGGAGCTGTTTTTT | TRBV6-5 | - | TRBJ2-2 | -
CAWSIAGGKNIQYF | TGTGCCTGGAGTATTGCAGGGGGCAAAAACATTCAGTACTTC | TRBV30 | TRBD1 | TRBJ2-4 | -
CASSLTWDRGVYNEQFF | TGCGCCAGCAGCCTTACATGGGACAGGGGTGTCTACAATGAGCAGTTCTTC | TRBV4-1 | TRBD1 | TRBJ2-1 | -
CASRLTVNTGELFF | TGTGCCAGCAGGCTGACAGTAAACACCGGGGAGCTGTTTTTT | TRBV6-1 | - | TRBJ2-2 | -
CASSVAVQSQETQYF | TGTGCCAGCAGCGTAGCAGTGCAGTCACAAGAGACCCAGTACTTC | TRBV9 | - | TRBJ2-5 | -
CASSLADRGSYGYTF | TGTGCCAGCAGCTTAGCGGACAGGGGAAGCTATGGCTACACCTTC | TRBV7-2 | TRBD1 | TRBJ1-2 | -
CASSVQGQAFESQYF | TGTGCCAGCAGCGTACAGGGGCAGGCCTTTGAGTCCCAGTACTTC | TRBV9 | - | TRBJ2-5 | -
CARSEGGNTDTQYF | TGTGCCAGGTCCGAGGGAGGGAACACAGATACGCAGTATTTT | TRBV9 | TRBD2 | TRBJ2-3 | -
CATSRGPDRGGYTF | TGTGCCACCAGCAGGGGGCCAGACAGGGGGGGCTACACCTTC | TRBV15 | TRBD1 | TRBJ1-2 | -
CASSPDSYEQYF | TGTGCCAGCTCTCCCGACAGCTACGAGCAGTACTTC | TRBV18 | - | TRBJ2-7 | -
CASRRMSGNEKLFF | TGTGCCAGCAGGAGGATGTCAGGGAATGAAAAACTGTTTTTT | TRBV27 | - | TRBJ1-4 | few
CASSLDPSGWADTQYF | TGTGCCAGCAGCTTGGACCCTAGCGGGTGGGCAGATACGCAGTATTTT | TRBV5-6 | TRBD2 | TRBJ2-3 | -
CASRDRVNTEAFF | TGTGCCAGCAGGGACAGGGTGAACACTGAAGCTTTCTTT | TRBV27 | TRBD1 | TRBJ1-1 | -
CASSSEAGEQFF | TGTGCCAGCAGCTCCGAGGCGGGTGAGCAGTTCTTC | TRBV7-9 | - | TRBJ2-1 | -
CASSLVGRGYEQFF | TGTGCCAGCAGCTTAGTCGGGAGAGGCTATGAGCAGTTCTTC | TRBV11-1 | - | TRBJ2-1 | -
CASSRTLAEIDNEQFF | TGCGCCAGCAGCCGGACACTAGCGGAGATTGACAATGAGCAGTTCTTC | TRBV5-1 | TRBD2 | TRBJ2-1 | -
CAIREGYRDSEAFF | TGTGCCATCAGGGAAGGCTACCGGGACTCTGAAGCTTTCTTT | TRBV10-3 | - | TRBJ1-1 | -
CAITRLAGSSYNEQFF | TGTGCCATCACTAGGCTAGCGGGGAGCTCCTACAATGAGCAGTTCTTC | TRBV10-3 | TRBD2 | TRBJ2-1 | -
CASSHTSGTSDTGELFF | TGCGCCAGCAGCCATACAAGCGGGACTAGCGACACCGGGGAGCTGTTTTTT | TRBV5-1 | TRBD2 | TRBJ2-2 | -
CASKREVVNSPLHF | TGTGCCAGTAAGAGAGAGGTAGTTAATTCACCCCTCCACTTT | TRBV19 | - | TRBJ1-6 | -
CASSLFWTGYSYEQYF | TGCGCCAGCAGCTTGTTTTGGACAGGGTATTCCTACGAGCAGTACTTC | TRBV5-1 | TRBD1 | TRBJ2-7 | few
CASSRDSPTEFSYNEQFF | TGTGCCAGCAGCCGCGACAGCCCCACCGAGTTCTCCTACAATGAGCAGTTCTTC | TRBV5-8 | - | TRBJ2-1 | once
CASSQGDDYGYTF | TGTGCCAGCAGTCAGGGTGACGACTATGGCTACACCTTC | TRBV7-3 | - | TRBJ1-2 | once
CASSGTGGTQYF | TGTGCCAGCAGCGGGACAGGAGGCACGCAGTATTTT | TRBV9 | TRBD1 | TRBJ2-3 | -
CSAPRLAGDYNEQFF | TGCAGCGCCCCCAGACTAGCGGGGGATTACAATGAGCAGTTCTTC | TRBV29-1 | TRBD2 | TRBJ2-1 | -